This entry concerns a single T cell receptor beta chain. These data are taken from a study of cytomegalovirus exposure and HLA in healthy donors. The wider study: The 120 million or so unique TCR beta sequences, from about 180 million T cells, were found by an earlier analysis.

PCR used 60 Vbeta primers and 13 Jbeta primers. The protocol was immunoSEQ multiplex PCR, while the TCRdb copy is restricted to in-frame clones and leaves out a portion. The sample lists 160,000 or so clones, over 70% occurring once. Germline V CDR1 and CDR2: MNHEY, SMNVEV (reference sequence). CDR3 size: 18 residues. V lost 5 bases and J lost 9; bases outside the gene matches: 25. The sequence was collected from a woman aged 50 to 60 in good health and CMV-seronegative. The sample comprised PBMCs. The rearrangement uses TRBV27 and TRBJ2-7; 7 positions agree with TRBD2. Here the CDR3 reads CASSTYAAPPGLADVQYF. DNA for the CDR3: TGTGCCAGCAGTACCTACGCGGCCCCTCCGGGGCTAGCGGATGTGCAGTACTTC.